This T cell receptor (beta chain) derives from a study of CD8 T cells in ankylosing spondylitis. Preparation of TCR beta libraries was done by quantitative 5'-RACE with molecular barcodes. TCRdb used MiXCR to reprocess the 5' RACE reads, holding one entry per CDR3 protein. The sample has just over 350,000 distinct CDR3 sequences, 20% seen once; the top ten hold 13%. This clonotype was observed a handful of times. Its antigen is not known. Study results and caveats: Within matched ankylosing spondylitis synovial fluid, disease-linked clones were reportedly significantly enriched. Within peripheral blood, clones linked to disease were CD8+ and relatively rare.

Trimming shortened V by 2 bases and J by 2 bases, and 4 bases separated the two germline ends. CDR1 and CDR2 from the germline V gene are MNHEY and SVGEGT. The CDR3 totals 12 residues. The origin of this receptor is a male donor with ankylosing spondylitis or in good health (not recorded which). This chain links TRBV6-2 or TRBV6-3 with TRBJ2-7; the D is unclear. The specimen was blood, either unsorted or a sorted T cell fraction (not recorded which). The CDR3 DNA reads TGTGCCAGCAGTTACCGACCCTACGAGCAGTACTTC. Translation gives CASSYRPYEQYF.